Following are 21 T cell receptor beta chains from one sample sequenced in a study of cytomegalovirus exposure and HLA in healthy donors. Only in-frame clones appear in the TCRdb table, and some are missing; sequencing was by immunoSEQ multiplex PCR. The sample records 110,000 to 150,000 clones, about 94% being singletons. The material sequenced was PBMCs. The origin of the receptors is a man aged 18 to 30 in good health and CMV-seropositive.

The CDR3, as DNA: TGTGCCAGCAGCCTCCCCCCGGGTGGTGACAGACCAAATGAAAAACTGTTTTTT. Its translation is CASSLPPGGDRPNEKLFF. The chain couples TRBV7-9 to TRBJ1-4; perhaps TRBD1 as D (5 bases). This CDR3 has 18 residues. Germline assignment: CDR1 SEHNR and CDR2 FQNEAQ (reference sequence). The V end was cut by 5 bases, the J end by 5 bases, with 24 bases between. The whole variable domain, filled in from reference TRBV7-9 and TRBJ1-4, reads DTGVSQNPRHKITKRGQNVTFRCDPISEHNRLYWYRQTLGQGPEFLTYFQNEAQLEKSRLLSDRFSAERPKGSFSTLEIQRTEQGDSAMYLCASSLPPGGDRPNEKLFFGSGTQLSVL.

The chain couples TRBV7-2 to TRBJ2-1; 11 bases align to TRBD2. Germline V lookup: CDR1 SGHTA, CDR2 FQGNSA. The CDR3 extends over 15 amino acids. V lost 5 bases and J lost 5; bases outside the gene matches: 5. CDR3 nucleotides: TGTGCCAGCAGCGCGCCGGGACTAGCGGACAATGAGCAGTTCTTC. Translated, it gives CASSAPGLADNEQFF.

The rearrangement joins TRBV7-2 to TRBJ2-1; the match to TRBD2 covers 8 bases. The ends lost 6 bases at V and 4 bases at J; junction bases unmatched: 8. Germline-derived CDR1 and CDR2 are SGHTA and FQGNSA. CDR3 length: 15 residues. CDR3 DNA sequence: TGTGCCAGCAGACCACCGGGACTAGAATACAATGAGCAGTTCTTC. Translating it yields CASRPPGLEYNEQFF.

The DNA of the CDR3 is TGTGCCAGCAGCCTGAATAATAGAGCGCGAGCTTTCTTT. Residues: CASSLNNRARAFF. V usage is TRBV9 and J usage is TRBJ1-1; D gene ambiguous. The V gene lost 4 bases and the J gene lost 10 bases, with 17 bases spanning the gap. CDR3 length: 13 residues. CDR1 and CDR2 from the germline V gene are SGDLS and YYNGEE.

The sample holds a few counts of this clone. The sample contains more than one DNA sequence encoding this CDR3. The rearrangement uses TRBV6-1 and TRBJ2-5, with 7 positions matching TRBD1. The CDR3 consists of 13 residues. With 5 bases clipped from V and 2 bases from J, the junction kept 2 bases outside the gene matches. CDR1 is MNHNS and CDR2 is SASEGT in the germline V gene. The CDR3 DNA sequence: TGTGCCAGCAGTCGGGGACAGCAAGAGACCCAGTACTTC. It translates to CASSRGQQETQYF.

The chain uses TRBV5-1 and TRBJ2-7; D is unclear. The V and J ends lost 0 bases and 1 base respectively, with 5 bases between them. CDR1 is SGHRS, CDR2 YFSETQ, per germline. This CDR3 is 13 amino acids long. The CDR3 DNA is TGCGCCAGCAGCTTGGCTGAGTCCTACGAGCAGTACTTC. It specifies CASSLAESYEQYF. Filled out from reference TRBV5-1 and TRBJ2-7, the complete variable domain reads KAGVTQTPRYLIKTRGQQVTLSCSPISGHRSVSWYQQTPGQGLQFLFEYFSETQRNKGNFPGRFSGRQFSNSRSEMNVSTLELGDSALYLCASSLAESYEQYFGPGTRLTVT.

This chain links TRBV2 with TRBJ2-4; tentatively, D is TRBD2 (5 bases). V was shortened by 8 bases and J by 0 bases, with 8 bases between the two germline ends. Germline CDR1 is SNHLY and CDR2 is FYNNEI. The CDR3 runs to 13 residues. The CDR3 DNA sequence: TGTGCCAGCCTGGACTTAGCCAAAAACATTCAGTACTTC. Protein product: CASLDLAKNIQYF.

The chain links TRBV7-2 to TRBJ2-7, with 7 bases fitting TRBD2. The CDR3 runs 16 residues. With V trimmed by 4 bases and J by 3 bases, 12 bases remained unmatched. Germline values: CDR1 SGHTA, CDR2 FQGNSA. CDR3 in amino acids: CASSYGPASGVYEQYF. CDR3 coding DNA: TGTGCCAGCAGCTACGGCCCGGCTAGCGGCGTCTACGAGCAGTACTTC.

Comments on this clone: In the same sample, other DNA sequences code for this CDR3. The chain carries TRBV28 and TRBJ1-2; D remains ambiguous. The length of the CDR3 is 11 residues. CDR1 MDHEN and CDR2 SYDVKM come from the germline V gene. Trimming took off 3 bases at V and 8 bases at J, with 7 bases between the two ends. The CDR3 DNA reads as TGTGCCAGCAGTTTTTTGGGCGGCTACACCTTC. Its translation: CASSFLGGYTF.

The V and J genes are TRBV15 and TRBJ1-5, with no clear D. The CDR3 is made up of 12 amino acids. CDR1 LNHNV and CDR2 YYDKDF come from the germline V gene (reference sequence). V was pared by 8 bases and J by 3 bases, with 8 bases between. In DNA, the CDR3 is TGTGCCACCTCCCGGGTCAATCAGCCCCAGCATTTT. Translated, it gives CATSRVNQPQHF.

This clone is a singleton in its sample. The chain joins TRBV29-1 to TRBJ1-2; D is ambiguous. Trimming pared 3 bases from V and 1 base from J, leaving 15 bases between. The CDR3 contains 15 residues. Germline V gives CDR1 SQVTM, CDR2 ANQGSEA. CDR3 DNA sequence: TGCAGCGTTGAGAAGGGCCTCGGGATTAACTATGGCTACACCTTC. It codes for CSVEKGLGINYGYTF.

The chain uses TRBV5-1 and TRBJ1-1, with D perhaps TRBD1 (5 bases). Germline V gene sequence: CDR1 SGHRS, CDR2 YFSETQ. The V end lost 4 bases, the J end lost 1 base, and 11 bases lay between the germline ends. The length of the CDR3 is 14 residues. DNA of the CDR3: TGCGCCAGCAGCGCCGGGACTGAGAACACTGAAGCTTTCTTT. Its protein product is CASSAGTENTEAFF.

The rearrangement links TRBV23-1 to TRBJ2-3; possibly TRBD2 for D (7 bases). TRBV23-1 is assigned to the ORF class and has an uncertain function. This CDR3 region has 21 residues. Trimming stripped 4 bases from V and 7 bases from J, with 36 bases between. The CDR3 protein is CASSPVPNREGDGGPNYTQYF. The DNA for the CDR3 is TGCGCCAGCAGTCCAGTACCCAACAGGGAGGGAGACGGGGGCCCTAATTATACGCAGTATTTT.

The chain joins TRBV4-1 to TRBJ2-7; TRBD2 agrees at 9 bases. Per germline, CDR1 MGHRA and CDR2 YSYEKL. The V gene end was trimmed by 2 bases and the J gene end by 1 base; junction bases not matched to a gene: 3. The CDR3 is made up of 15 amino acids. The DNA for the CDR3 is TGCGCCAGCAGCCAACTAGCGGGAACATCCTACGAGCAGTACTTC. Residues: CASSQLAGTSYEQYF.

V gene TRBV7-3 combines with J gene TRBJ2-5; 7 bases agree with TRBD1. This CDR3 spans 15 amino acids. V trimming: 5 bases; J trimming: 1 base; junction bases outside the gene matches: 7. Germline assignment: CDR1 SGHTA and CDR2 FQGTGA. The CDR3 protein is CASSQMGQSQETQYF. The DNA of the CDR3 is TGTGCCAGCAGCCAAATGGGACAGAGCCAAGAGACCCAGTACTTC. The complete variable domain, with remaining parts taken from reference TRBV7-3 and TRBJ2-5, reads GAGVSQTPSNKVTEKGKYVELRCDPISGHTALYWYRQSLGQGPEFLIYFQGTGAADDSGLPNDRFFAVRPEGSVSTLKIQRTERGDSAVYLCASSQMGQSQETQYFGPGTRLLVL.

The J gene is TRBJ1-4, the V gene TRBV5-1, with D maybe TRBD1 (6 bases). Trimming cost V 4 bases and J 8 bases, with 15 bases left between them. The CDR3 has 14 residues. CDR1 is SGHRS, CDR2 YFSETQ, per germline. The CDR3 reads CASSLEPGDEKLFF. As DNA, the CDR3 is TGCGCCAGCAGCCTGGAGCCAGGGGACGAAAAACTGTTTTTT. The entire variable domain, with the rest obtained from reference TRBV5-1 and TRBJ1-4, is as follows: KAGVTQTPRYLIKTRGQQVTLSCSPISGHRSVSWYQQTPGQGLQFLFEYFSETQRNKGNFPGRFSGRQFSNSRSEMNVSTLELGDSALYLCASSLEPGDEKLFFGSGTQLSVL.

This clone is a singleton in its sample. The V and J genes are TRBV27 and TRBJ2-7, with TRBD1 as a possible D gene (5 bases). Germline values: CDR1 MNHEY, CDR2 SMNVEV (reference sequence). V shed 6 bases and J shed 3 bases, with 18 bases lying between them. The CDR3 loop spans 15 amino acids. CDR3 amino acids: CASSFDRAQNYEQYF. The CDR3 DNA is TGTGCCAGCAGCTTCGACAGAGCCCAAAACTACGAGCAGTACTTC.

The chain recombines TRBV2 with TRBJ1-6; TRBD1 is a possible D gene (6 bases). Trimming removed 4 bases from V and 0 bases from J, with 10 bases in between. The CDR3 is 16 amino acids. Germline loops: CDR1 SNHLY, CDR2 FYNNEI. The CDR3 DNA is TGTGCCAGCAGTGTGGGGGCCAGCTCCTATAATTCACCCCTCCACTTT. It encodes CASSVGASSYNSPLHF. Together with reference TRBV2 and TRBJ1-6, the CDR3 gives the full variable domain: EPEVTQTPSHQVTQMGQEVILRCVPISNHLYFYWYRQILGQKVEFLVSFYNNEISEKSEIFDDQFSVERPDGSNFTLKIRSTKLEDSAMYFCASSVGASSYNSPLHFGNGTRLTVT.

CDR3 protein: CAISELWRESSNEQFF. In nucleotides, the CDR3 is TGTGCCATCAGTGAATTGTGGCGGGAATCAAGCAATGAGCAGTTCTTC. This chain joins TRBV10-3 and TRBJ2-1, with TRBD2 as a possible D gene (6 bases). Germline CDR1 reads ENHRY; CDR2 reads SYGVKD. V was trimmed by 3 bases and J by 6 bases, leaving 18 bases between them. The CDR3 loop spans 16 amino acids.

The gene calls are TRBV2 and TRBJ2-2; 8 bases fit TRBD2. CDR1 and CDR2 (germline): SNHLY, FYNNEI. CDR3 length: 14 amino acids. V shed 11 bases and J 4 bases; nucleotides not matched to a gene: 9. The DNA of the CDR3 is TGTGCCGGCCGGATCGGGGGGGCCACCGGGGAGCTGTTTTTT. Amino acid sequence: CAGRIGGATGELFF.

CDR3 nucleotide sequence: TGTGCCAGCAGCCGAAAGGGGTTAGGGGCGAACACTGAAGCTTTCTTT. It codes for CASSRKGLGANTEAFF. This sequence joins TRBV11-1 and TRBJ1-1, with D perhaps matching TRBD1 (5 bases). V lost 5 bases and J lost 1, with 17 bases in between. Germline V gene data show CDR1 as SGHAT and CDR2 as FQDESV (reference sequence). The CDR3 is made up of 16 amino acids. Drawing the rest from reference TRBV11-1 and TRBJ1-1, the complete variable domain is EAEVAQSPRYKITEKSQAVAFWCDPISGHATLYWYRQILGQGPELLVQFQDESVVDDSQLPKDRFSAERLKGVDSTLKIQPAELGDSAMYLCASSRKGLGANTEAFFGQGTRLTVV.